This entry lists 10 T cell receptor beta chains sequenced from one sample in a study of immune evolution from preneoplasia to lung adenocarcinoma. Using immunoSEQ multiplex PCR, the repertoire was profiled, and TCRdb retains in-frame clones only, with some absent. The table has about 8,400 clones, under 90% seen once; the top ten hold around 8.6%. What was sequenced was FFPE invasive lung adenocarcinoma tissue. The origin of the receptors is a person aged 50-59 years with lung adenocarcinoma.

This sequence joins TRBV13 and TRBJ2-7; perhaps TRBD2 as D (6 bases). This CDR3 has 14 amino acids. Per germline, CDR1 PRHDT and CDR2 FYEKMQ (reference sequence). V was shortened by 5 bases and J by 3 bases, with 14 bases between the two germline ends. This CDR3 reads CASSTGLVDYEQYF. The CDR3 DNA reads TGTGCCAGCAGCACGGGACTCGTTGACTACGAGCAGTACTTC.

The chain employs TRBV2 and TRBJ2-4; possible D gene TRBD2, 7 bases. This CDR3 is built from 16 residues. Trimming pared 7 bases from V and 1 base from J, leaving 17 bases between. From germline, CDR1 is SNHLY and CDR2 FYNNEI. CDR3 region: CASNARGGGAKNIQYF. In nucleotides, the CDR3 is TGTGCCAGCAACGCCAGGGGAGGGGGTGCCAAAAACATTCAGTACTTC. The full variable domain, its missing parts supplied by reference TRBV2 and TRBJ2-4, is EPEVTQTPSHQVTQMGQEVILRCVPISNHLYFYWYRQILGQKVEFLVSFYNNEISEKSEIFDDQFSVERPDGSNFTLKIRSTKLEDSAMYFCASNARGGGAKNIQYFGAGTRLSVL.

The V gene is TRBV7-8, the J gene TRBJ1-1, with D uncertain. Germline CDR1 and CDR2: SGHVS and FQNEAQ. This CDR3 has 15 residues. V was shortened by 1 base and J by 0 bases, with 9 bases between the two germline ends. The DNA for the CDR3 is TGTGCCAGCAGCTTAGATGCGTTCATGAACACTGAAGCTTTCTTT. Translating gives CASSLDAFMNTEAFF.

J is TRBJ1-1 and V is TRBV5-1, with D unclear. The CDR3 spans 13 residues. The V end was cut by 7 bases, the J end by 3 bases, with 13 bases between. Germline CDR1 is SGHRS and CDR2 is YFSETQ. The DNA for the CDR3 is TGCGCCAGCGGCTACGGCGGGGACACTGAAGCTTTCTTT. It translates to CASGYGGDTEAFF.

The chain joins TRBV7-9 to TRBJ1-2; D gene uncertain. Germline V gives CDR1 SEHNR, CDR2 FQNEAQ (reference sequence). This CDR3 region has 14 residues. The V gene lost 1 base and the J gene lost 4 bases, with 10 bases spanning the gap. CDR3 region: CASSLVIASYGYTF. DNA of the CDR3: TGTGCCAGCAGCTTAGTGATAGCTAGCTATGGCTACACCTTC. Complete variable domain (other parts from reference TRBV7-9 and TRBJ1-2): DTGVSQNPRHKITKRGQNVTFRCDPISEHNRLYWYRQTLGQGPEFLTYFQNEAQLEKSRLLSDRFSAERPKGSFSTLEIQRTEQGDSAMYLCASSLVIASYGYTFGSGTRLTVV.

V is TRBV2 and J is TRBJ2-7; TRBD1 aligns across 11 bases. After removal of 10 bases from V and 6 bases from J, the junction contained 5 bases not matched to a gene. From germline, CDR1 is SNHLY and CDR2 FYNNEI. The CDR3 runs 12 residues. The CDR3 nucleotides read TGTGCCACCAGGGACAGGGGGATCGAGCAGTACTTC. Its protein product is CATRDRGIEQYF.

The rearrangement links TRBV6-6 to TRBJ1-1, with D possibly TRBD1 on 6 matching bases. The CDR3 loop spans 14 amino acids. Germline CDR1 is MNHNY and CDR2 is SVGAGI (reference sequence). With 7 bases removed from V and 6 bases from J, the gap between germline ends came to 18 bases. In DNA form, the CDR3 reads TGTGCCAGCATGAGGGGGAACTCCCGGGCTGAAGCTTTCTTT. Its protein product is CASMRGNSRAEAFF.

The chain uses TRBV7-9 and TRBJ2-1; TRBD2 is a possible D gene (6 bases). The germline V gene has CDR1 SEHNR and CDR2 FQNEAQ (reference sequence). Deletions cut 5 bases from V and 8 bases from J, with 10 bases between. The CDR3 has 12 amino acids. Here the CDR3 DNA reads TGTGCCAGCAGCCGACTAGAGGATGAGCAGTTCTTC. Protein sequence: CASSRLEDEQFF.

This clone was seen more than once but under ten times. The chain recombines TRBV5-8 with TRBJ1-2; D unclear. CDR3 length: 15 residues. CDR1 is SGHTS and CDR2 is YDEGEE in the germline V gene. With 3 bases removed from V and 3 bases from J, the gap between germline ends came to 15 bases. CDR3 sequence: CASSSRWGSDYGYTF. CDR3 sequence (DNA): TGTGCCAGCAGCTCTAGGTGGGGAAGCGACTATGGCTACACCTTC.

The genes are TRBV7-3 and TRBJ2-5; D unclear. Germline CDR1 is SGHTA and CDR2 is FQGTGA. V was pared by 5 bases and J by 5 bases, with 12 bases between. The CDR3 runs 13 residues. CDR3 loop: CASSPMRSETQYF. The CDR3 nucleotides read TGTGCCAGCAGCCCCATGAGAAGCGAGACCCAGTACTTC.